These T cell receptor beta chains were read from a single sample in a study of cytomegalovirus exposure and HLA in healthy donors. Generated by immunoSEQ multiplex PCR, the TCRdb table keeps only in-frame clones and is missing some. This table has 200,000 or so clones, approximately 80% appearing once. The specimen sequenced was PBMCs. The origin of the receptors is a man between 25 and 39 years old in good health and CMV-seronegative. Both conserved end residues are part of each CDR3. A D gene is named only where the DNA matches it firmly.

cdr3_length d_call v_call cdr3_aa
14 TRBD1 TRBV9 CASSVEDRGLEQYF
15 - TRBV27 CASRTDNSENTEAFF
16 - TRBV4-3 CASSYEGGGDTDTQYF
15 - TRBV5-6 CASSRSRRNQETQYF
13 TRBD1 TRBV29-1 CSAGDRGNYGYTF
15 - TRBV5-4 CASSLGGGPQETQYF
14 - TRBV9 CASSVAARYNEQFF
15 TRBD1 TRBV5-4 CASSLVQGRNTEAFF
13 - TRBV14 CASSLKTGYEQYF
16 - TRBV7-8 CASSLATAKPIYGYTF
15 TRBD1 TRBV15 CATSRDRQGAYEQYF
14 - TRBV2 CASSDLQVQETQYF
13 - TRBV18 CASRDRPTGELFF
16 - TRBV5-6 CASSLYPGAVDEKLFF
18 TRBD1 TRBV5-1 CASSLVPVTGANTGELFF
14 TRBD2 TRBV9 CASSQLAGRGELFF
14 - TRBV7-2 CASTKNSGIEKLFF
15 TRBD1 TRBV6-5 CASRPVDRGPEKLFF
13 - TRBV7-2 CASSEAAGYGYTF
16 - TRBV28 CASSLVSGRAGNTIYF
14 TRBD1 TRBV6-4 CASSYTGAPGELFF
12 - TRBV25-1 CASSVRRNEQFF
12 - TRBV5-1 CASSSGSDTQYF
13 - TRBV27 CASRLVSTGELFF
15 TRBD2 TRBV5-6 CASSLWTSGGGEQFF
13 - TRBV5-4 CASSLTAYSPLHF
14 TRBD2 TRBV11-3 CASSFSASGGAVFF
15 - TRBV7-9 CASSFLGGLTEKLFF
16 - TRBV5-4 CASSPPGQANTGELFF
15 TRBD1 TRBV7-8 CASSLGGGWGTEAFF
15 TRBD2 TRBV6-5 CASSGGLIPQETQYF
16 TRBD2 TRBV2 CASLTGTSGVTYEQYF
15 TRBD2 TRBV5-1 CASMRSGGFTDTQYF
16 TRBD2 TRBV9 CASSVGLAGGGETQYF
17 TRBD1 TRBV10-3 CAISSGQGGYSNQPQHF
12 - TRBV6-6 CASKEHQTEAFF
17 - TRBV4-1 CASSQGSGITSTDTQYF
13 - TRBV27 CASSLGGNTEAFF
16 - TRBV4-3 CASSQDSGDMSYEQYF